These 23 T cell receptor beta chains were all obtained from the same sample, sequenced in a study of CD4 and CD8 cells across lung adenocarcinoma regions. TCRdb reprocessed the PCR reads with MiXCR, giving one entry per CDR3 protein. The sample yields some 25,000 distinct CDR3 sequences, more than 45% seen once. Sequencing was done on a sample of CD8+ T cells from the center of a lung tumor. The receptors shown here come from a male donor with lung adenocarcinoma. The CD4 and CD8 labels of this study may be unreliable.

This clonotype has at least ten counts. The chain is built from TRBV7-2 and TRBJ2-2, with D hard to call. Trimming removed 1 base at V and 6 bases at J, with 6 bases between. Germline CDR1 is SGHTA and CDR2 is FQGNSA. This CDR3 contains 13 residues. CDR3 in DNA: TGTGCCAGCAGCTTAGTGTTCCCCGGGGAGCTGTTTTTT. Translation: CASSLVFPGELFF.

The chain has TRBV10-1 and TRBJ1-1, with D unclear. Germline V lookup: CDR1 WNHNN, CDR2 SYGVQD (reference sequence). This CDR3 region has 14 residues. V dropped 3 bases and J dropped 1 base, with 9 bases sitting between them. The CDR3 DNA reads TGCGCCAGCAGTGAAGGGTATCCGAACACTGAAGCTTTCTTT. This encodes CASSEGYPNTEAFF.

Turning to this clonotype: Germline is not matched at one junction end, which may reflect a read error. The chain joins TRBV6-1 to TRBJ2-7; 8 bases map to TRBD1. CDR1 and CDR2 from the germline V gene are MNHNS and SASEGT. CDR3 length: 16 amino acids. CDR3 residues: CASRQGSSSYNSPLHF. CDR3 DNA sequence: TGTGCCAGTCGACAGGGGTCCAGCTCCTATAATTCACCCCTCCACTTC.

The chain combines TRBV7-6 with TRBJ2-1, with D hard to call. The end of the DNA aligns better with TRBJ2-5, so the J call may be wrong. The germline CDR1 and CDR2 sequences are SGHVS and FNYEAQ. This CDR3 comprises 12 residues. The CDR3 loop is CASSFRFGTQYF. CDR3 DNA sequence: TGTGCCAGCAGCTTCAGGTTTGGGACCCAGTACTTC.

A remark on this clonotype: A junction end diverges from the germline sequence, so it may reflect a read error. This chain uses TRBV6-1 with TRBJ2-4; D may be TRBD1 (6 bases). This CDR3 spans 15 amino acids. Germline-derived CDR1 and CDR2 are MNHNS and SASEGT. The CDR3 nucleotides read TGTGCCCGCAGCACGGGGCTGGGGGACAAAAACACGCAGTATTTC. This codes for CARSTGLGDKNTQYF.

Concerning this clonotype itself: Germline is not matched at one junction end, which may reflect a read error. The chain carries TRBV5-1 and TRBJ2-4, with D perhaps TRBD1 or TRBD2 (5 bases each). The CDR3 has 16 residues. CDR1 SGHRS and CDR2 YFSETQ come from the germline V gene. The CDR3 nucleotides are TGCGCGAGCAGCCTCACGGGGCTGTGGGCCAAAAACACGCAGTACTTC. Its protein product is CASSLTGLWAKNTQYF.

J is TRBJ2-3 and V is TRBV6-1; D may match TRBD1 or TRBD2 (5 bases each). CDR1 and CDR2 from the germline V gene are MNHNS and SASEGT. This CDR3 comprises 16 residues. The V gene lost 6 bases and the J gene lost 9 bases, with 25 bases spanning the gap. The CDR3: CASRGAGAGVQETQYF. The CDR3 bases are TGTGCCAGCAGGGGAGCCGGGGCAGGTGTCCAAGAGACGCAGTATTTT.

Notes on this clonotype: A read error may account for a junction end that differs from germline. The chain has TRBV6-1 and TRBJ2-3, with a weak D call TRBD1 (6 bases). The germline gives CDR1 MNHNS, CDR2 SASEGT. The length of the CDR3 is 15 residues. The CDR3 sequence is CASSGQPVSTETQYF. The DNA for the CDR3 is TGTGCCAGCAGCGGACAGCCGGTGAGCACAGAGACGCAGTATTTT.

By sample fraction, this clonotype is medium-sized. The J gene is TRBJ1-1, the V gene TRBV6-1, with unresolved D. Trimming shortened V by 4 bases and J by 3 bases, and 9 bases separated the two germline ends. CDR1 MNHNS and CDR2 SASEGT come from the germline V gene. CDR3 length equals 13 residues. The CDR3 DNA reads as TGTGCCAGCAGTGTCAAAGGGCACACTGAAGCTTTCTTT. Translated, it gives CASSVKGHTEAFF.

Notes on this clonotype: One end of the junction varies from germline; a read error may be responsible. The chain joins TRBV6-1 to TRBJ2-7; D unclear. The V gene's germline CDR1 is MNHNS and CDR2 SASEGT. The CDR3 runs to 14 residues. Written as DNA, the CDR3 is TGCGCCAGCATGAAGCTGTGTGCCAAAGACATGCAGTACTTC. Translated, it gives CASMKLCAKDMQYF.

The J gene is TRBJ2-5, the V gene TRBV12-5, with 9 bases lining up with TRBD1. V shed 3 bases, J shed 5 bases, and the junction held 4 bases outside the gene matches. Germline V gene sequence: CDR1 LGHNT, CDR2 FRNRAP. This CDR3 contains 14 residues. The CDR3 bases are TGTGCTAGTGGTTTTGGACAGGGGCGCGAGACCCAGTACTTC. Its protein product is CASGFGQGRETQYF.

This chain connects TRBV2 to TRBJ1-1; 7 bases line up with TRBD1. V lost 6 bases to trimming and J lost 11 bases; unmatched junction nucleotides: 12. CDR1 and CDR2 from the germline V gene are SNHLY and FYNNEI. The CDR3 extends over 13 amino acids. This CDR3 reads CASRRDSQWPAFF. The CDR3 DNA reads as TGTGCCAGCAGGCGGGACAGCCAATGGCCGGCTTTCTTT.

This rearrangement joins TRBV5-6 to TRBJ2-4, with 13 nucleotides matching TRBD2. The closer fit of TRBJ2-7 to the DNA end suggests the J call may be wrong. The CDR3 sequence is 17 residues long. Germline V gene data show CDR1 as SGHDT and CDR2 as YYEEEE. CDR3 region: CASSLGRGLAGAGEQYF. In nucleotides, the CDR3 is TGTGCCAGCAGCTTGGGCCGAGGACTAGCGGGAGCCGGCGAGCAGTACTTC.

V gene TRBV27 combines with J gene TRBJ2-5; 8 bases are a match to TRBD2. The J call may be mistaken, given a closer DNA end match to TRBJ2-7. Germline V CDR1 and CDR2: MNHEY, SMNVEV (reference sequence). This CDR3 is built from 15 residues. The CDR3 DNA follows: TGTGCCAGCAGTCACCTCTCGGGAGGGTCCGGCGAGCAGTACTTC. This gives the protein CASSHLSGGSGEQYF.

V usage is TRBV7-2 and J usage is TRBJ2-2; no firm D call. V gave up 4 bases and J gave up 16 bases, with 22 bases separating them. CDR3 length: 14 amino acids. The germline gives CDR1 SGHTA, CDR2 FQGNSA. This chain's CDR3 is CASSSPLFTDTQFF. CDR3 coding DNA: TGTGCCAGCAGCTCCCCCCTGTTCACAGATACGCAGTTTTTT.

The chain is built from TRBV6-1 and TRBJ1-1, with D possibly matching TRBD1 (6 bases). The CDR3 consists of 15 residues. The germline gives CDR1 MNHNS, CDR2 SASEGT. Trimming removed 5 bases from V and 1 base from J, with 14 bases in between. DNA of the CDR3: TGTGCCAGCAGTCCCGAGGGGGGGCAGAACACTGAAGCTTTCTTT. Residues: CASSPEGGQNTEAFF.

The V and J genes are TRBV5-1 and TRBJ2-3, with D possibly TRBD2 on 6 matching bases. The germline V gene has CDR1 SGHRS and CDR2 YFSETQ. V dropped 5 bases and J dropped 4 bases, with 20 bases sitting between them. The CDR3 consists of 16 residues. The DNA of the CDR3 is TGCGCCAGCAGGGGCATGGGGCGCGGGGACGCAGATACGCAGTATTTT. Protein sequence: CASRGMGRGDADTQYF.

The CDR3 sequence is CASSLAGAGDTQYF. The CDR3 DNA reads TGCGCCAGCAGCTTAGCGGGCGCCGGGGATACGCAGTATTTT. The chain employs TRBV5-1 and TRBJ2-3; D possibly corresponds to TRBD2 (6 bases). The CDR3 length is 14 residues. Trimming took off 2 bases at V and 6 bases at J, with 13 bases between the two ends. The germline gives CDR1 SGHRS, CDR2 YFSETQ.

Notes on this clonotype: The junction shows a germline mismatch at one end, possibly a read error. The chain employs TRBV27 and TRBJ2-4, with D possibly matching TRBD2 (6 bases). The CDR3 contains 16 residues. Looked up from germline, CDR1 is MNHEY and CDR2 is SMNVEV (reference sequence). CDR3 amino acids: CASSLPARGAKNTQYF. CDR3 DNA: TGTGCCAGCAGTTTACCGGCGCGGGGAGCCAAAAACACTCAGTACTTC.

About this clonotype itself: A junction boundary mismatches the germline segment, possibly from a read error. This rearrangement joins TRBV20-1 to TRBJ2-1, with TRBD1 as a possible D gene (6 bases). The CDR3 is made up of 10 amino acids. Germline CDR1 reads DFQATT; CDR2 reads SNEGSKA (reference sequence). This chain's CDR3 is CSASNRDSIF. CDR3 coding DNA: TGCAGTGCTAGCAACAGGGATTCGATCTTC.

The V and J genes are TRBV7-6 and TRBJ2-1, with D maybe TRBD1 (5 bases). This CDR3 is 12 amino acids long. Trimming removed 5 bases at V and 8 bases at J, with 10 bases between. Germline loops: CDR1 SGHVS, CDR2 FNYEAQ. CDR3: CASSRTGYEQFF. CDR3 in DNA: TGTGCCAGCAGCCGAACAGGTTATGAGCAGTTCTTC.

This chain uses TRBV6-1 with TRBJ2-3, with TRBD2 as a possible D gene (5 bases). The end of the DNA aligns better with TRBJ2-7, so the J call may be wrong. This CDR3 contains 15 residues. Germline V lookup: CDR1 MNHNS, CDR2 SASEGT. This chain's CDR3 is CASSPELRAKNTQYF. CDR3 DNA sequence: TGTGCCAGCAGTCCGGAGTTGCGGGCCAAAAATACGCAGTACTTC.

A note on this clonotype: One end of the junction does not line up with germline, which may come from a read error. The chain links TRBV6-1 to TRBJ2-5, with D possibly matching TRBD2 (7 bases). Germline loops: CDR1 MNHNS, CDR2 SASEGT. This CDR3 is built from 17 residues. CDR3 loop: CASSAGRGGGDLETQYF. The CDR3, as DNA: TGTGCCAGCAGTGCGGGAAGGGGGGGCGGTGACCTGGAGACGCAGTACTTC.